The rows below give T cell receptor beta chains drawn from one sample of a study of shared clonotypes between healthy human individuals. Clones were sequenced by immunoSEQ multiplex PCR, and TCRdb holds only the in-frame ones, with some missing. This table has 400,000 to 500,000 clones, around 80% appearing once. Sequenced: PBMCs. The source of these receptors is a woman aged 35 to 49 in good health. Some clones in this sample may be carry-over from other donors' samples. Each CDR3 is given with its conserved first and last residue. The D gene is left open where the match is weak. Only some rows state a clone size, as once, few, many or a class for expanded clones.

clone_size: .
v_call: TRBV5-1
j_call: TRBJ2-5
d_call: .
cdr3_nt: TGCGCCAGCAGCTTGGATTTGCAAGAGACCCAGTACTTC
cdr3_aa: CASSLDLQETQYF

clone_size: .
v_call: TRBV28
j_call: TRBJ1-5
d_call: .
cdr3_nt: TGTGCCAGCAGTCCTCGCAGGGTGAATCAGCCCCAGCATTTT
cdr3_aa: CASSPRRVNQPQHF

clone_size: .
v_call: TRBV5-1
j_call: TRBJ2-1
d_call: .
cdr3_nt: TGCGCCAGCAGCTTGGCCAGCGGAGAGGGTAGTGAGCAGTTCTTC
cdr3_aa: CASSLASGEGSEQFF

clone_size: .
v_call: TRBV5-1
j_call: TRBJ1-1
d_call: .
cdr3_nt: TGCGCCAGCAGCTTAAACGCGAACACTGAAGCTTTCTTT
cdr3_aa: CASSLNANTEAFF

clone_size: .
v_call: TRBV5-4
j_call: TRBJ2-7
d_call: TRBD2
cdr3_nt: TGTGCCAGCAGCTTGGCCCCTAGCGGAGGTAGCTCCTACGAGCAGTACTTC
cdr3_aa: CASSLAPSGGSSYEQYF

clone_size: .
v_call: TRBV5-1
j_call: TRBJ2-7
d_call: .
cdr3_nt: TGCGCCAGCAGCGATCGGACAAGCTTCTCCTACGAGCAGTACTTC
cdr3_aa: CASSDRTSFSYEQYF

clone_size: .
v_call: TRBV7-8
j_call: TRBJ2-1
d_call: TRBD2
cdr3_nt: TGTGCCAGCAGCTTAGCGAGGGGCGGGAGGGCCTGGAATGAGCAGTTCTTC
cdr3_aa: CASSLARGGRAWNEQFF

clone_size: .
v_call: TRBV28
j_call: TRBJ2-3
d_call: .
cdr3_nt: TGTGCCAGCAACGGGGCCGGCACAGATACGCAGTATTTT
cdr3_aa: CASNGAGTDTQYF

clone_size: .
v_call: TRBV6-4
j_call: TRBJ1-2
d_call: TRBD1
cdr3_nt: TGTGCCAGCAGTGACTCAGGGACAGCGAACTATGGCTACACCTTC
cdr3_aa: CASSDSGTANYGYTF

clone_size: .
v_call: TRBV6-4
j_call: TRBJ2-1
d_call: .
cdr3_nt: TGTGCCAGCAGTGAAGAGGGGAGCCATAGCTCCTACAATGAGCAGTTCTTC
cdr3_aa: CASSEEGSHSSYNEQFF

clone_size: .
v_call: TRBV5-4
j_call: TRBJ2-7
d_call: TRBD1
cdr3_nt: TGTGCCAGCCACAACAGGGGGGCACGGGAGCAGTACTTC
cdr3_aa: CASHNRGAREQYF

clone_size: .
v_call: TRBV27
j_call: TRBJ2-3
d_call: .
cdr3_nt: TGTGCCACCAAGCCCTGGGGCACAGATACGCAGTATTTT
cdr3_aa: CATKPWGTDTQYF

clone_size: .
v_call: TRBV9
j_call: TRBJ2-2
d_call: TRBD2
cdr3_nt: TGTGCCAGCAGCGAGAGAGGGGGTCGGTGGCTAGCGGGAGCCACGAACACCGGGGAGCTGTTTTTT
cdr3_aa: CASSERGGRWLAGATNTGELFF

clone_size: .
v_call: TRBV5-8
j_call: TRBJ2-3
d_call: TRBD2
cdr3_nt: TGTGCCAGCAGCTTGGGGGCGGGAGGATTCACAGATACGCAGTATTTT
cdr3_aa: CASSLGAGGFTDTQYF

clone_size: .
v_call: TRBV5-1
j_call: TRBJ1-4
d_call: .
cdr3_nt: TGCGCCAGCAGCTTGGACGGCAGGGGAGGGGCAACTAATGAAAAACTGTTTTTT
cdr3_aa: CASSLDGRGGATNEKLFF

clone_size: .
v_call: TRBV7-9
j_call: TRBJ2-1
d_call: TRBD2
cdr3_nt: TGTGCCAGCAGCGGAACTAGCGGGAGTACCTACAATGAGCAGTTCTTC
cdr3_aa: CASSGTSGSTYNEQFF

clone_size: few
v_call: TRBV6-4
j_call: TRBJ2-2
d_call: TRBD2
cdr3_nt: TGTGCCAGCAGTGTTCTAGCGGGAGGTGATACCGGGGAGCTGTTTTTT
cdr3_aa: CASSVLAGGDTGELFF

clone_size: few
v_call: TRBV30
j_call: TRBJ2-3
d_call: .
cdr3_nt: TGTGCCTGGAGACCCTATTATTCCACAGATACGCAGTATTTT
cdr3_aa: CAWRPYYSTDTQYF

clone_size: .
v_call: TRBV5-1
j_call: TRBJ2-7
d_call: .
cdr3_nt: TGCGCCAGCAGCATACAAAGTTCGTCCTACGAGCAGTACTTC
cdr3_aa: CASSIQSSSYEQYF

clone_size: .
v_call: TRBV5-8
j_call: TRBJ1-1
d_call: .
cdr3_nt: TGTGCCAGCAGAATTGGGGACCTAACCCGCTGGGCTTTCTTT
cdr3_aa: CASRIGDLTRWAFF

clone_size: .
v_call: TRBV2
j_call: TRBJ2-4
d_call: .
cdr3_nt: TGTGCCAGCAGTGAAGCAGTGTTCGGGGACATTCAGTACTTC
cdr3_aa: CASSEAVFGDIQYF

clone_size: .
v_call: TRBV5-5
j_call: TRBJ1-5
d_call: .
cdr3_nt: TGTGCCAGCAGTTTACAGGGACAGCCCCAGCATTTT
cdr3_aa: CASSLQGQPQHF

clone_size: .
v_call: TRBV28
j_call: TRBJ2-2
d_call: .
cdr3_nt: TGTGCCAGCAGTACTCAGGGGATAGCGTCGTCCGGGGAGCTGTTTTTT
cdr3_aa: CASSTQGIASSGELFF

clone_size: once
v_call: TRBV19
j_call: TRBJ2-3
d_call: .
cdr3_nt: TGTGCCAGTCGACGGCGGAGAGACACAGATACGCAGTATTTT
cdr3_aa: CASRRRRDTDTQYF

clone_size: many
v_call: TRBV28
j_call: TRBJ1-3
d_call: TRBD1
cdr3_nt: TGTGCCAGCAGTCCTAATCCGGGACAGGGGAGCTCTGGAAACACCATATATTTT
cdr3_aa: CASSPNPGQGSSGNTIYF

clone_size: few
v_call: TRBV19
j_call: TRBJ1-5
d_call: TRBD1
cdr3_nt: TGTGCCAGCCAAACAGGGGTTAGCAATCAGCCCCAGCATTTT
cdr3_aa: CASQTGVSNQPQHF

clone_size: once
v_call: TRBV19
j_call: TRBJ1-5
d_call: TRBD1
cdr3_nt: TGTGCCAGTAGCAGTACAGGGGGAGGTCAGCCCCAGCATTTT
cdr3_aa: CASSSTGGGQPQHF

clone_size: once
v_call: TRBV29-1
j_call: TRBJ2-1
d_call: TRBD2
cdr3_nt: TGCAGCGTTGAAGAGGGCATTGAGCGGGAGGCCTACAATGAGCAGTTCTTC
cdr3_aa: CSVEEGIEREAYNEQFF

clone_size: .
v_call: TRBV5-1
j_call: TRBJ2-2
d_call: .
cdr3_nt: TGCGCCAGCACCTTCGTGGGGCAGGGTAACACCGGGGAGCTGTTTTTT
cdr3_aa: CASTFVGQGNTGELFF

clone_size: .
v_call: TRBV5-1
j_call: TRBJ2-1
d_call: TRBD1
cdr3_nt: TGCGCCAGCAGCTTCGCCGGGACAGGGTCCTACAATGAGCAGTTCTTC
cdr3_aa: CASSFAGTGSYNEQFF